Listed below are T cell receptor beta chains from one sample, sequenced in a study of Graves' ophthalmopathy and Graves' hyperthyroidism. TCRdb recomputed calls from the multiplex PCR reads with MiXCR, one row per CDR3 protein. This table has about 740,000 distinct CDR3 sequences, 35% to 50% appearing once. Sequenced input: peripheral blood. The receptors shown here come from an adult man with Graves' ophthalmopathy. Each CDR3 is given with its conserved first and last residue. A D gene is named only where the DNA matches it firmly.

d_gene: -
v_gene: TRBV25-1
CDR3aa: CASSYDRRELFF

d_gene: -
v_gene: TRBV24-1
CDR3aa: CATSDFTQGQETQYF

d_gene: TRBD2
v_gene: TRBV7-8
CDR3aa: CASSPRSSGSETQYF

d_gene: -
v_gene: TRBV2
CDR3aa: CASSYSSGDYGYTF

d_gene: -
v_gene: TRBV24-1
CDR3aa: CATSDPGTFSNQPQHF

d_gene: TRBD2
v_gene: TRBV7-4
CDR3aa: CASSNGLAGEETQYF

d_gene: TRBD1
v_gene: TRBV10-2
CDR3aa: CASSMRDRVWETQYF

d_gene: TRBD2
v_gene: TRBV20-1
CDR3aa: CSARDATSGSLREQYF

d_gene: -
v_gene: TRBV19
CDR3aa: CASSHTSGELFF

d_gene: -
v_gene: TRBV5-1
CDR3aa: CASSLRGAGAFNTEAFF

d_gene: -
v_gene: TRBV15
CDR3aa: CASGIPQVSYGYTF

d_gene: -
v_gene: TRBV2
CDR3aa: CASSQDRSGEKLFF

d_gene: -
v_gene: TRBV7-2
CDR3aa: CASSPRGEASGANVLTF

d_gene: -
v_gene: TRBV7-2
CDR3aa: CASSTDQTGNTEAFF

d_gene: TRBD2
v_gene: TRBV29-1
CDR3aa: CSALTSGNYEQYF

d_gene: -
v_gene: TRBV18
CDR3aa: CASSPRGGLRGGAEAFF

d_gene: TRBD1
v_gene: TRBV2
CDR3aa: CASRKFPGTGDRGYEQYF

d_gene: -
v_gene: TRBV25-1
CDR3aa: CASSERGGVGETQYF

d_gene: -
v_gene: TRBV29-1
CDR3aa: CSVSGPNTEAFF

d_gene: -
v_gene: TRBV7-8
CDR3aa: CASSLRGGSSANYGYTF

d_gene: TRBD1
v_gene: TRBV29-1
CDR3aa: CSVEAAGGGEKLFF

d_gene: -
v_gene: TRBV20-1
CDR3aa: CSASSQTRSETQYF

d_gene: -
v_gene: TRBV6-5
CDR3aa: CASSSGQGVVKLFF

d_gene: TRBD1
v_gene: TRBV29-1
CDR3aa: CSVEQDRVGETQYF

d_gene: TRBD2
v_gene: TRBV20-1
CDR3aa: CSARTSGSVQTQYF

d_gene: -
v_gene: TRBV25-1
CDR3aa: CASSAPGSARHYEQYF

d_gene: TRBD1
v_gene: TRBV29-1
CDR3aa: CSAPGQGFEAFF

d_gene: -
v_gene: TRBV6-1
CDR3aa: CASSPIMDEQYF

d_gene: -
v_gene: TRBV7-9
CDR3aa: CASSFLDRTDKETQYF

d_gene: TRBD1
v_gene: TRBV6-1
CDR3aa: CACIGQGDNEQYF

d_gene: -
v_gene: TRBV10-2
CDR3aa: CASKQANTEAFF

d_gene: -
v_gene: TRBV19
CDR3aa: CASSASLWAVGYTF

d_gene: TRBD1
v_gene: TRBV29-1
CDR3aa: CSVGGQGARGGYTF

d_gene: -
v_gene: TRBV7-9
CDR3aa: CASSLDISGSPLHF

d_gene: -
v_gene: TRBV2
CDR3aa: CASSEDSLWEKLFF

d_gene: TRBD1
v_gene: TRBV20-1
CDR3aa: CGAPGQGTHEQYF

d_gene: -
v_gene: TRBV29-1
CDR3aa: CSVSGATNEKLFF

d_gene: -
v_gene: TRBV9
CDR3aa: CASSVRAGGGRTGELFF

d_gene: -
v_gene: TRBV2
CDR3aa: CASTRESGLLQPQHF

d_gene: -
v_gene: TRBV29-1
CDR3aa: CSVEEGVQPGRSGYEQYF

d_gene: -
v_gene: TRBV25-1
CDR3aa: CASNLGVGVFPGELFF

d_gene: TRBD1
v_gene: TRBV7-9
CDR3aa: CASSRWTGSQETQYF

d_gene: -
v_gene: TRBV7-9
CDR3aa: CASSQDSGGGPYEQYF

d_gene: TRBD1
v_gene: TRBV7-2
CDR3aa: CASSLPGQGVNGYTF

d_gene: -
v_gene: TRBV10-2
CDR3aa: CASSHGKGHSYEQYF

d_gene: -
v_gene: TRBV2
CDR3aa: CASSLPPGSYGYTF

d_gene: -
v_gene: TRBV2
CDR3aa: CASSARSAGAREQYF

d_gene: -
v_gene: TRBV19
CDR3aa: CASSIVKGVDQPQHF

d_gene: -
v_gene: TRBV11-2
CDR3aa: CASSKGRDNSPLHF

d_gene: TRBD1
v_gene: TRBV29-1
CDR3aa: CSSGGRGPGNTIYF

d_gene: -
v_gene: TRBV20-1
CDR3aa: CSAGSETQEIQYF

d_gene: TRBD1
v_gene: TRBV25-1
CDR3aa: CASRQGRRQPQHF

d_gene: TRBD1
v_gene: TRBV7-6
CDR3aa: CASSRLGQGEETQYF